Listed here are 30 T cell receptor beta chains from one sample, sequenced in a study of Ad26.COV2.S vaccination and SARS-CoV-2 variants. Noted treatment: about 20 received Ad26.COV2.S at low or high dose, single or two shots; 5 received placebo; per-sample allocation not given. All samples were drawn on day 63, counting from the first vaccine or placebo injection. The method was immunoSEQ multiplex PCR; TCRdb's version includes in-frame clones alone and lacks a portion of them. The table has about 320,000 clones, more than 70% seen once. Sequencing used peripheral blood, obtained in a trial of Ad26.COV2.S vaccine versus placebo. These receptors were taken from a person between 18 and 65 years old who received the Ad26.COV2.S COVID-19 vaccine or a placebo.

A remark on this clone: At the DNA level, this CDR3 is encoded by other sequences in the same sample as well. The chain uses TRBV6-5 and TRBJ1-5, with TRBD1 matching over 7 bases. The CDR3 runs 13 residues. Trimming cost V 6 bases and J 2 bases; bases outside gene matches: 1. Germline V gene sequence: CDR1 MNHEY, CDR2 SVGAGI. The CDR3 DNA reads as TGTGCCAGCAGGGGGACAGGCAATCAGCCCCAGCATTTT. It codes for CASRGTGNQPQHF.

J is TRBJ2-7 and V is TRBV6-5; the D gene is possibly TRBD1 (6 bases). CDR1 MNHEY and CDR2 SVGAGI come from the germline V gene. V was cut by 6 bases and J by 3 bases, with 12 bases left in between. CDR3 length equals 13 residues. The CDR3 coding sequence is TGTGCCAGCAGCAGGGGACCATTCTACGAGCAGTACTTC. This codes for CASSRGPFYEQYF.

The chain carries TRBV12-1 and TRBJ1-4; TRBD1 is taken as the D call from the table, unchecked against the DNA. TRBV12-1 is labeled a pseudogene. CDR3 length: 15 residues. The CDR3 DNA sequence: TGTGCCAGCAGCCCCCTGACAGGGGATAATGAAAAACTGTTTTTT. It translates to CASSPLTGDNEKLFF.

In this sample, this clone turned up once. This chain uses TRBV6-5 with TRBJ2-7; 7 bases agree with TRBD1. Trimming removed 5 bases from V and 3 bases from J; junction bases left unmatched: 7. From germline, CDR1 is MNHEY and CDR2 SVGAGI. This CDR3 region has 14 residues. This CDR3 is CASSPLTGRYEQYF. CDR3 DNA: TGTGCCAGCAGTCCACTGACAGGGCGCTACGAGCAGTACTTC.

This chain links TRBV4-2 with TRBJ1-2; D remains ambiguous. Trimming removed 0 bases at V and 6 bases at J, with 14 bases between. The CDR3 runs 15 residues. Germline CDR1 LGHNA, CDR2 YNFKEQ. CDR3 bases: TGTGCCAGCAGCCAAGAAGAAGGTACCCTTAATGGCTACACCTTC. Translated: CASSQEEGTLNGYTF.

The J gene is TRBJ2-5, the V gene TRBV10-1; 8 nucleotides match TRBD1. Looked up from germline, CDR1 is WNHNN and CDR2 is SYGVQD (reference sequence). After removal of 0 bases from V and 0 bases from J, the junction contained 9 bases not matched to a gene. CDR3 length: 18 residues. CDR3 sequence: CASSESTLDRAYQETQYF. In nucleotides, the CDR3 is TGCGCCAGCAGTGAGTCGACCCTGGACAGGGCGTACCAAGAGACCCAGTACTTC.

The CDR3: CAWTRTGAGELFF. The CDR3 region has the DNA TGTGCCTGGACTCGGACGGGCGCCGGGGAGCTGTTTTTT. This chain uses TRBV30 with TRBJ2-2; no reliable D call. Trimming removed 4 bases from V and 6 bases from J, with 12 bases in between. This CDR3 is built from 13 residues. The germline V gene encodes CDR1 GTSNPN and CDR2 SVGIG (reference sequence).

This rearrangement joins TRBV19 to TRBJ1-6; 7 bases line up with TRBD1. Germline V gene data show CDR1 as LNHDA and CDR2 as SQIVND (reference sequence). With V trimmed by 5 bases and J by 2 bases, 3 bases remained unmatched. The CDR3 runs to 15 residues. In DNA, the CDR3 is TGTGCCAGTAGTTCAGGGACAGCCTATAATTCACCCCTCCACTTT. Protein: CASSSGTAYNSPLHF.

This chain uses TRBV30 with TRBJ1-5; no clear D gene. CDR3 length: 21 amino acids. Germline V gene lookup returns CDR1 GTSNPN and CDR2 SVGIG (reference sequence). The germline V and J ends were trimmed by 0 bases and 0 bases, with 27 bases remaining between them. For the CDR3, the DNA is TGTGCCTGGAGTGTAAGTCGGGTGAGATCCCCGGCACCCGATAGCAATCAGCCCCAGCATTTT. It encodes CAWSVSRVRSPAPDSNQPQHF.

The chain links TRBV18 to TRBJ1-6; 7 nucleotides agree with TRBD1. Trimming took 5 bases from V and 8 from J; bases not matched to a gene: 6. Germline assignment: CDR1 KGHSH and CDR2 LQKENI. The CDR3 has 14 amino acids. As DNA, the CDR3 is TGTGCCAGCTCATACGACAGGGTTTATTCACCCCTCCACTTT. Translated: CASSYDRVYSPLHF.

The V gene is TRBV11-2, the J gene TRBJ1-1; D uncertain. V was trimmed by 6 bases and J by 3 bases, leaving 8 bases between them. Germline V gives CDR1 SGHAT, CDR2 FQNNGV. The CDR3 runs 12 residues. CDR3 in amino acids: CASSNSYTEAFF. In DNA, the CDR3 is TGTGCCAGCAGTAACTCGTACACTGAAGCTTTCTTT.

V and J are TRBV7-9 and TRBJ1-5, with 7 bases identical to TRBD1. Germline CDR1 is SEHNR and CDR2 is FQNEAQ (reference sequence). There are 14 residues in the CDR3. V dropped 1 base and J dropped 9; count of bases not matched to a gene: 6. Here the CDR3 reads CASSLGTGGGPQHF. Written as DNA, the CDR3 is TGTGCCAGCAGCTTAGGGACAGGTGGGGGGCCCCAGCATTTT.

This chain links TRBV5-6 with TRBJ1-1; 11 bases are a match to TRBD1. V lost 4 bases to trimming and J lost 3 bases; unmatched junction nucleotides: 5. This CDR3 has 15 amino acids. The germline gives CDR1 SGHDT, CDR2 YYEEEE. The CDR3 DNA reads as TGTGCCAGCAGCGGAGGACAGGGGGCTGACACTGAAGCTTTCTTT. It codes for CASSGGQGADTEAFF.

The chain employs TRBV5-1 and TRBJ1-1; a possible D gene is TRBD1 (5 bases). The germline CDR1 and CDR2 sequences are SGHRS and YFSETQ. This CDR3 region has 16 residues. V was shortened by 4 bases and J by 2 bases, with 18 bases between the two germline ends. The DNA of the CDR3 is TGCGCCAGCAGCGGGTTAACCGGGACGATCAACACTGAAGCTTTCTTT. It encodes CASSGLTGTINTEAFF.

This rearrangement joins TRBV13 to TRBJ1-2; 7 bases are a match to TRBD1. The CDR3 has 13 amino acids. CDR1 and CDR2 (germline): PRHDT, FYEKMQ (reference sequence). V shed 6 bases, J shed 8 bases, and the junction held 9 bases outside the gene matches. DNA for the CDR3: TGTGCCAGCAGTTCGAATACAGGGGAAGGCTACACCTTC. This gives the protein CASSSNTGEGYTF. The full variable domain, with the rest looked up from reference TRBV13 and TRBJ1-2, is AAGVIQSPRHLIKEKRETATLKCYPIPRHDTVYWYQQGPGQDPQFLISFYEKMQSDKGSIPDRFSAQQFSDYHSELNMSSLELGDSALYFCASSSNTGEGYTFGSGTRLTVV.

The DNA for the CDR3 is TGCGCCAGCCGTCCGGTCCCCGACACTGAAGCTTTCTTT. Translated: CASRPVPDTEAFF. This chain links TRBV5-1 with TRBJ1-1; D gene unclear. The CDR3 contains 13 residues. CDR1 and CDR2 (germline): SGHRS, YFSETQ. The germline V and J ends were trimmed by 7 bases and 3 bases, with 13 bases remaining between them.

J is TRBJ2-6 and V is TRBV18; D remains ambiguous. Germline V gene lookup returns CDR1 KGHSH and CDR2 LQKENI. The CDR3 consists of 14 residues. Trimming left V 3 bases short and J 2 bases short, with 5 bases between. DNA of the CDR3: TGTGCCAGCTCACCCACAGCTGGGGCCAACGTCCTGACTTTC. Translated: CASSPTAGANVLTF.

The V gene is TRBV7-9, the J gene TRBJ1-1; D ambiguous. Germline CDR1 reads SEHNR; CDR2 reads FQNEAQ (reference sequence). The V and J ends lost 6 bases and 5 bases respectively, with 4 bases between them. The CDR3 consists of 10 residues. DNA of the CDR3: TGTGCCAGCAGTGGTACTGAAGCTTTCTTT. Translation: CASSGTEAFF.

The rearrangement joins TRBV5-1 to TRBJ2-1; 13 bases agree with TRBD2. The ends lost 4 bases at V and 7 bases at J; junction bases unmatched: 14. CDR1 SGHRS and CDR2 YFSETQ come from the germline V gene. This CDR3 comprises 18 residues. The CDR3 nucleotides read TGCGCCAGCAGCCCCCTTACTAGCGGGGGGGCTGTGGGGAATGAGCAGTTCTTC. It codes for CASSPLTSGGAVGNEQFF.

This chain links TRBV27 with TRBJ2-7, with 8 bases lining up with TRBD1. With 1 base clipped from V and 7 bases from J, the junction kept 6 bases outside the gene matches. CDR1 and CDR2 (germline): MNHEY, SMNVEV (reference sequence). CDR3 length: 14 amino acids. CDR3 loop: CASSLWGTGEEQYF. DNA of the CDR3: TGTGCCAGCAGTTTATGGGGGACAGGTGAGGAGCAGTACTTC.

V gene TRBV2 combines with J gene TRBJ1-1, with 8 nucleotides matching TRBD1. The CDR3 contains 13 residues. Germline V gene data show CDR1 as SNHLY and CDR2 as FYNNEI. Germline trimming cut 7 bases from V and 5 bases from J; bases unmatched to any gene: 6. The CDR3 DNA follows: TGTGCCAGCAAGACAGGGGAGAAAACTGAAGCTTTCTTT. This sequence encodes CASKTGEKTEAFF.

V is TRBV28 and J is TRBJ1-2, with D perhaps TRBD1 (6 bases). This CDR3 spans 14 amino acids. V shed 11 bases and J shed 2 bases, with 18 bases lying between them. Germline V gene lookup returns CDR1 MDHEN and CDR2 SYDVKM. The CDR3 DNA follows: TGTGCCTTGGGCCCCCGGGACACCAACTATGGCTACACCTTC. As protein: CALGPRDTNYGYTF.

V is TRBV5-4 and J is TRBJ1-2; perhaps TRBD1 as D (6 bases). The V and J ends lost 4 bases and 2 bases respectively, with 15 bases between them. CDR1 and CDR2 from the germline V gene are SGHNT and YYREEE (reference sequence). This CDR3 has 15 amino acids. CDR3 bases: TGTGCCAGCAGCCTCCGGACAGTCTGGAACTATGGCTACACCTTC. Amino acids: CASSLRTVWNYGYTF.

The V gene is TRBV2, the J gene TRBJ1-2; the match to TRBD1 covers 8 bases. Per germline, CDR1 SNHLY and CDR2 FYNNEI. The ends lost 7 bases at V and 8 bases at J; junction bases unmatched: 9. The CDR3 runs to 13 residues. The CDR3 nucleotides are TGTGCCAGCATTCGGGCAGGGGGCTGGGGCTACACCTTC. It specifies CASIRAGGWGYTF.

The chain is built from TRBV5-4 and TRBJ2-5; tentative D call: TRBD1 (8 bases). With 0 bases removed from V and 4 bases from J, the gap between germline ends came to 19 bases. CDR3 size: 17 residues. CDR1 is SGHNT, CDR2 YYREEE, per germline (reference sequence). CDR3 amino acids: CASSLALAGGGGETQYF. CDR3 sequence (DNA): TGTGCCAGCAGCTTGGCCTTAGCAGGGGGCGGGGGAGAGACCCAGTACTTC.

The CDR3 nucleotides read TGTGCCAGCAGCTTAGCGAGAACAGCAACCCCCTCAAATGAGCAGTTCTTC. Protein sequence: CASSLARTATPSNEQFF. The chain combines TRBV7-9 with TRBJ2-1; D ambiguous. Germline V gene lookup returns CDR1 SEHNR and CDR2 FQNEAQ (reference sequence). The CDR3 loop spans 17 amino acids. The V and J ends lost 0 bases and 7 bases respectively, with 19 bases between them.

The J gene is TRBJ1-2, the V gene TRBV7-2; D might be TRBD1 (5 bases). Deletions cut 3 bases from V and 0 bases from J, with 11 bases between. CDR1 and CDR2 from the germline V gene are SGHTA and FQGNSA. The CDR3 loop spans 15 amino acids. The CDR3 loop reads CASSFDSLSNYGYTF. The CDR3 DNA follows: TGTGCCAGCAGCTTCGACAGCCTCTCTAACTATGGCTACACCTTC.

The chain is built from TRBV18 and TRBJ1-4; TRBD1 matches 8 bases. V trimming: 0 bases; J trimming: 8 bases; junction bases outside the gene matches: 8. CDR3 length: 16 amino acids. Germline CDR1 KGHSH, CDR2 LQKENI. The CDR3 region is CASSPPGGQVEEKLFF. CDR3 coding DNA: TGTGCCAGCTCACCACCGGGGGGACAGGTGGAAGAAAAACTGTTTTTT.

The chain couples TRBV6-5 to TRBJ1-4, with 8 positions matching TRBD1. V lost 6 bases and J lost 10; bases outside the gene matches: 10. The CDR3 has 14 residues. Germline CDR1 is MNHEY and CDR2 is SVGAGI. The CDR3 nucleotides read TGTGCCAGCAGAGCGACAGGGGAAGGAGGAAAACTGTTTTTT. This encodes CASRATGEGGKLFF.

The V and J genes are TRBV18 and TRBJ2-7; D gene ambiguous. V dropped 6 bases and J dropped 2 bases, with 8 bases sitting between them. CDR1 and CDR2 (germline): KGHSH, LQKENI. This CDR3 comprises 12 residues. The CDR3 sequence: CASSSPTYEQYF. The CDR3 nucleotides are TGTGCCAGCTCTTCCCCTACCTACGAGCAGTACTTC.